Below are 29 T cell receptor beta chains sequenced from a single sample in a study of molecular identifiers for immune sequencing clone quantification. Via MiXCR, TCRdb re-called the PCR reads, giving one row per CDR3 protein. The sample yields approximately 590,000 distinct CDR3 sequences, about 25% seen once. The sample taken for sequencing was naive CD8+ T cells from blood, with Jurkat cell RNA spiked in. The subset here: FACS-sorted CD8+CD4-CCR7+CD45RA+ naive T cells. These TCRs come from a human donor in good health. Some libraries in this study had Jurkat cell RNA spiked in.

A few counts support this clonotype. A much larger clonotype is one base distant, so this may be a read error. The CDR3 DNA sequence: TGCAGCGCAAACGGACAGGCGTTCCCGCAAGAGCCCCAGTACTTC. This codes for CSANGQAFPQEPQYF. The rearrangement uses TRBV29-1 and TRBJ2-5; 7 bases are a match to TRBD1. The germline gives CDR1 SQVTM, CDR2 ANQGSEA. The CDR3 is made up of 15 amino acids.

The chain joins TRBV9 to TRBJ1-1, with 7 bases matching TRBD1. Trimming cost V 3 bases and J 7 bases; bases outside gene matches: 6. The V gene's germline CDR1 is SGDLS and CDR2 YYNGEE. CDR3 size: 13 residues. The CDR3 here is CASSATGEYEAFF. The CDR3 DNA reads as TGTGCCAGCAGCGCCACAGGGGAGTATGAAGCTTTCTTT.

This clonotype was detected many times. V is TRBV5-1 and J is TRBJ2-5; D possibly corresponds to TRBD2 (7 bases). V dropped 4 bases and J dropped 5 bases, with 15 bases sitting between them. The CDR3 spans 14 residues. Germline CDR1 reads SGHRS; CDR2 reads YFSETQ. The DNA for the CDR3 is TGCGCCAGCAGCCTGAGGGGGGGCCATGAGACCCAGTACTTC. Translation gives CASSLRGGHETQYF.

The sample holds a few counts of this clonotype. The chain carries TRBV2 and TRBJ1-5; possible D gene TRBD1, 5 bases. CDR3 length: 16 residues. Germline V gene sequence: CDR1 SNHLY, CDR2 FYNNEI. The ends were cut back, 6 bases at V and 1 base at J, with 16 bases in the middle. CDR3 sequence: CASSTWDRVSNQPQHF. The CDR3 DNA reads TGTGCCAGCAGCACGTGGGACCGAGTGAGCAATCAGCCCCAGCATTTT.

In its sample, this clonotype was seen a few times. The V and J genes are TRBV9 and TRBJ2-7; D might be TRBD1 or TRBD2, each matching 5 bases. V dropped 3 bases and J dropped 4 bases, with 14 bases sitting between them. The CDR3 loop spans 14 amino acids. CDR1 and CDR2 from the germline V gene are SGDLS and YYNGEE. This chain's CDR3 is CASSGEAGSYEQYF. The CDR3 DNA is TGTGCCAGCAGCGGGGAAGCAGGGAGTTACGAGCAGTACTTC.

The chain employs TRBV4-1 and TRBJ2-7, with 9 bases fitting TRBD1. Germline V gives CDR1 MGHRA, CDR2 YSYEKL. Unmatched junction bases numbered 4, after V lost 3 bases and J lost 1 base. The CDR3 contains 15 residues. CDR3 in DNA: TGCGCCAGCAGCCACTACGGGACAGGGTCCTACGAGCAGTACTTC. This encodes CASSHYGTGSYEQYF.

This clonotype was recorded a few times. The CDR3 DNA is TGCAGTGCACTCGACAGAAGAATCGCAACTAATGAAAAACTGTTTTTT. It codes for CSALDRRIATNEKLFF. The V call is TRBV20-1, the J call TRBJ1-4; a weak D match, TRBD1 (5 bases). The V end was cut by 6 bases, the J end by 0 bases, with 17 bases between. Per the germline V gene, CDR1 is DFQATT and CDR2 is SNEGSKA (reference sequence). CDR3 size: 16 residues.

This clonotype has a count of ten or more. V and J are TRBV28 and TRBJ2-7, with no clear D. Trimming left V 4 bases short and J 0 bases short, with 13 bases between. CDR3 length equals 15 residues. Germline CDR1 is MDHEN and CDR2 is SYDVKM. In nucleotides, the CDR3 is TGTGCCAGCAGTTCACCATTCGGGTTCTCCTACGAGCAGTACTTC. It is translated as CASSSPFGFSYEQYF.

This chain joins TRBV9 and TRBJ2-7; unclear D gene. The V gene lost 0 bases and the J gene lost 0 bases, with 10 bases spanning the gap. The CDR3 runs to 15 residues. Germline V gene lookup returns CDR1 SGDLS and CDR2 YYNGEE. The CDR3 DNA is TGTGCCAGCAGCGTAGGGGTGGGTCCCTCCTACGAGCAGTACTTC. Protein sequence: CASSVGVGPSYEQYF.

On this clonotype: Germline and junction disagree at one end, which may indicate a read error. The gene calls are TRBV7-9 and TRBJ2-4; weak D call: TRBD2 (6 bases). The CDR3 consists of 12 residues. Germline V lookup: CDR1 SEHNR, CDR2 FQNEAQ (reference sequence). The chain's CDR3 is CGSAWGEDIQYF. The CDR3 DNA is TGTGGCAGCGCCTGGGGGGAAGACATTCAGTACTTC.

This clonotype was found a few times. The chain links TRBV19 to TRBJ1-5, with D possibly matching TRBD1 (5 bases). V lost 4 bases to trimming and J lost 2 bases, with 12 bases between them. The germline CDR1 and CDR2 sequences are LNHDA and SQIVND (reference sequence). This CDR3 is built from 15 residues. CDR3 residues: CASSTGFIGNQPQHF. In DNA form, the CDR3 reads TGTGCCAGTAGTACAGGGTTTATTGGCAATCAGCCCCAGCATTTT.

This clonotype was counted ten times or more. This chain links TRBV4-1 with TRBJ2-1; no reliable D call. CDR3 size: 13 residues. Trimming removed 0 bases from V and 9 bases from J, with 9 bases in between. CDR1 MGHRA and CDR2 YSYEKL come from the germline V gene. The CDR3 bases are TGCGCCAGCAGCCAAGACGGCGCGGCTGAGCAGTTCTTC. Its translation is CASSQDGAAEQFF.

This chain links TRBV16 with TRBJ1-1; no clear D gene. The CDR3 has 12 residues. Trimming left V 1 base short and J 4 bases short, with 4 bases between. Germline loops: CDR1 KGHSY, CDR2 FQNENV. This CDR3 is CASSQLITEAFF. The CDR3 nucleotides are TGTGCCAGCAGCCAATTGATCACTGAAGCTTTCTTT.

This clonotype was recorded a few times. The chain is built from TRBV7-9 and TRBJ1-6; TRBD1 is a possible D gene (5 bases). Trimming removed 5 bases at V and 14 bases at J, with 25 bases between. In germline, CDR1 is SEHNR, CDR2 FQNEAQ (reference sequence). CDR3 size: 16 residues. The CDR3 DNA is TGTGCCAGCAGCCCTAGGAGGGGAGACAATCCAAGGGCCCTCCACTTT. Protein sequence: CASSPRRGDNPRALHF.

This clonotype was observed at least ten times. The V and J genes are TRBV5-1 and TRBJ1-1, with TRBD1 matching over 9 bases. J lost 5 bases, V lost 4 bases, and 6 bases had no gene match. The length of the CDR3 is 14 residues. Per the germline V gene, CDR1 is SGHRS and CDR2 is YFSETQ. This CDR3 is CASSPGQGLTEAFF. CDR3 DNA sequence: TGCGCCAGCAGCCCGGGACAGGGACTGACTGAAGCTTTCTTT.

This clonotype was observed many times. The chain uses TRBV3-1 and TRBJ2-3; D unresolved. The CDR3 runs to 15 residues. Trimming shortened V by 0 bases and J by 2 bases, and 9 bases separated the two germline ends. Germline values: CDR1 LGHDT, CDR2 YNNKEL (reference sequence). CDR3 loop: CASSQDWSNTDTQYF. The CDR3 nucleotides are TGTGCCAGCAGCCAAGATTGGTCAAACACAGATACGCAGTATTTT.

As to this clonotype: This sequence may be a read error, since a much larger clone differs from it by one base. The V and J genes are TRBV27 and TRBJ2-7; D not certain. Germline V gene lookup returns CDR1 MNHEY and CDR2 SMNVEV (reference sequence). The CDR3 spans 14 residues. The DNA of the CDR3 is TGTGACAGCAGTTACTCGAGTCCGTCCTACGAGCAGTACTTC. Protein: CDSSYSSPSYEQYF.

This rearrangement joins TRBV6-6 to TRBJ2-1; TRBD2 might be the D (5 bases). The V and J ends lost 0 bases and 2 bases respectively, with 14 bases between them. The CDR3 length is 17 residues. In germline, CDR1 is MNHNY, CDR2 SVGAGI (reference sequence). As DNA, the CDR3 is TGTGCCAGCAGTTACTCGAATCGGGAACAAACCTACAATGAGCAGTTCTTC. Translated: CASSYSNREQTYNEQFF.

J is TRBJ2-7 and V is TRBV15; D possibly uses TRBD1 or TRBD2 (5 bases each). V lost 3 bases to trimming and J lost 2 bases, with 17 bases between them. The CDR3 has 16 residues. Germline V lookup: CDR1 LNHNV, CDR2 YYDKDF (reference sequence). Here the CDR3 DNA reads TGTGCCACCAGCAGGCTCTGGGACGGGCTTGCCTACGAGCAGTACTTC. Its protein is CATSRLWDGLAYEQYF.

This clonotype was seen a handful of times. This sequence joins TRBV5-4 and TRBJ2-5; 11 nucleotides match TRBD1. From germline, CDR1 is SGHNT and CDR2 YYREEE (reference sequence). CDR3 size: 16 residues. V lost 4 bases to trimming and J lost 4 bases; unmatched junction nucleotides: 9. CDR3 region: CASSHGTGGIRETQYF. For the CDR3, the DNA is TGTGCCAGCAGCCATGGGACAGGGGGTATTAGAGAGACCCAGTACTTC.

This clonotype was recorded at least ten times. The rearrangement links TRBV7-9 to TRBJ2-2; 8 bases are shared with TRBD1. Trimming at V came to 4 bases and at J to 4 bases, leaving 5 bases not matched to a gene. The CDR3 runs 15 residues. CDR1 SEHNR and CDR2 FQNEAQ come from the germline V gene (reference sequence). This CDR3 reads CASSSYRGTTGELFF. CDR3 DNA: TGTGCCAGCAGCTCTTACAGGGGGACCACCGGGGAGCTGTTTTTT.

The table lists this clonotype with many counts. Here the CDR3 reads CASSSYGTAGNTIYF. The CDR3 nucleotides are TGCGCCAGCAGCTCCTACGGGACAGCTGGAAACACCATATATTTT. This rearrangement joins TRBV5-1 to TRBJ1-3, with 7 nucleotides matching TRBD1. The CDR3 sequence is 15 residues long. Germline CDR1 reads SGHRS; CDR2 reads YFSETQ. Trimming cost V 3 bases and J 2 bases; bases outside gene matches: 5.

On this clonotype: A much more abundant neighbour one base away suggests this may be a read error. The chain combines TRBV6-2 or TRBV6-3 with TRBJ1-1; D possibly corresponds to TRBD1 (5 bases). The V gene lost 0 bases and the J gene lost 1 base, with 21 bases spanning the gap. Germline loops: CDR1 MNHEY, CDR2 SVGEGT. CDR3 length equals 19 residues. CDR3 protein: CASSYSLTGTLTSNTEAFF. The DNA for the CDR3 is TGTGCCAGCAGTTACTCACTCACAGGAACCTTGACCTCGAACACTGAAGCTTTCTTT.

This chain joins TRBV4-1 and TRBJ2-7; maybe TRBD2 (5 bases). Germline CDR1 is MGHRA and CDR2 is YSYEKL. Trimming pared 3 bases from V and 0 bases from J, leaving 15 bases between. This CDR3 region has 16 residues. The CDR3 bases are TGCGCCAGCAGCCAGGAACCCCGGGGTTTCTCCTACGAGCAGTACTTC. Residues: CASSQEPRGFSYEQYF.

This clonotype has more than one count but fewer than ten. The chain carries TRBV14 and TRBJ2-7; TRBD2 matches 8 bases. With 1 base clipped from V and 6 bases from J, the junction kept 2 bases outside the gene matches. Germline V gene sequence: CDR1 SGHDN, CDR2 FVKESK. The CDR3 runs to 13 residues. CDR3 loop: CASSQGGLGEQYF. The CDR3 DNA reads TGTGCCAGCAGCCAAGGGGGACTAGGCGAGCAGTACTTC.

This clonotype was seen repeatedly, ten times or more. V usage is TRBV6-5 and J usage is TRBJ2-7, with D perhaps matching TRBD2 (6 bases). This CDR3 has 15 residues. V was clipped by 3 bases and J by 2 bases, with 14 bases between them. CDR1 is MNHEY and CDR2 is SVGAGI in the germline V gene. The CDR3 DNA reads as TGTGCCAGCAGTTATGGGAGTAGCGGAACCTACGAGCAGTACTTC. Encoded protein: CASSYGSSGTYEQYF.

This clonotype was observed a few times. The chain uses TRBV6-2 or TRBV6-3 and TRBJ2-7; D not resolved. The CDR3 runs 14 residues. Germline V gene data show CDR1 as MNHEY and CDR2 as SVGEGT. V was cut by 5 bases and J by 0 bases, with 11 bases left in between. CDR3 in amino acids: CASSPYPYSYEQYF. The CDR3 DNA is TGTGCCAGCAGTCCGTATCCTTACTCCTACGAGCAGTACTTC.

This clonotype was seen at least ten times. This sequence joins TRBV7-2 and TRBJ1-4, with D uncertain. The germline CDR1 and CDR2 sequences are SGHTA and FQGNSA. Trimming removed 1 base from V and 0 bases from J, with 9 bases in between. The CDR3 contains 16 residues. The CDR3 bases are TGTGCCAGCAGCTTAGGCCGACACTCAACTAATGAAAAACTGTTTTTT. Translating gives CASSLGRHSTNEKLFF.

The chain couples TRBV3-1 to TRBJ2-7; weak D call: TRBD2 (7 bases). Trimming shortened V by 2 bases and J by 5 bases, and 16 bases separated the two germline ends. CDR1 and CDR2 (germline): LGHDT, YNNKEL (reference sequence). The CDR3 is 15 amino acids. The CDR3 sequence: CASSQLPGGTNEQYF. The CDR3 nucleotides are TGTGCCAGCAGCCAATTGCCGGGGGGCACCAACGAGCAGTACTTC.